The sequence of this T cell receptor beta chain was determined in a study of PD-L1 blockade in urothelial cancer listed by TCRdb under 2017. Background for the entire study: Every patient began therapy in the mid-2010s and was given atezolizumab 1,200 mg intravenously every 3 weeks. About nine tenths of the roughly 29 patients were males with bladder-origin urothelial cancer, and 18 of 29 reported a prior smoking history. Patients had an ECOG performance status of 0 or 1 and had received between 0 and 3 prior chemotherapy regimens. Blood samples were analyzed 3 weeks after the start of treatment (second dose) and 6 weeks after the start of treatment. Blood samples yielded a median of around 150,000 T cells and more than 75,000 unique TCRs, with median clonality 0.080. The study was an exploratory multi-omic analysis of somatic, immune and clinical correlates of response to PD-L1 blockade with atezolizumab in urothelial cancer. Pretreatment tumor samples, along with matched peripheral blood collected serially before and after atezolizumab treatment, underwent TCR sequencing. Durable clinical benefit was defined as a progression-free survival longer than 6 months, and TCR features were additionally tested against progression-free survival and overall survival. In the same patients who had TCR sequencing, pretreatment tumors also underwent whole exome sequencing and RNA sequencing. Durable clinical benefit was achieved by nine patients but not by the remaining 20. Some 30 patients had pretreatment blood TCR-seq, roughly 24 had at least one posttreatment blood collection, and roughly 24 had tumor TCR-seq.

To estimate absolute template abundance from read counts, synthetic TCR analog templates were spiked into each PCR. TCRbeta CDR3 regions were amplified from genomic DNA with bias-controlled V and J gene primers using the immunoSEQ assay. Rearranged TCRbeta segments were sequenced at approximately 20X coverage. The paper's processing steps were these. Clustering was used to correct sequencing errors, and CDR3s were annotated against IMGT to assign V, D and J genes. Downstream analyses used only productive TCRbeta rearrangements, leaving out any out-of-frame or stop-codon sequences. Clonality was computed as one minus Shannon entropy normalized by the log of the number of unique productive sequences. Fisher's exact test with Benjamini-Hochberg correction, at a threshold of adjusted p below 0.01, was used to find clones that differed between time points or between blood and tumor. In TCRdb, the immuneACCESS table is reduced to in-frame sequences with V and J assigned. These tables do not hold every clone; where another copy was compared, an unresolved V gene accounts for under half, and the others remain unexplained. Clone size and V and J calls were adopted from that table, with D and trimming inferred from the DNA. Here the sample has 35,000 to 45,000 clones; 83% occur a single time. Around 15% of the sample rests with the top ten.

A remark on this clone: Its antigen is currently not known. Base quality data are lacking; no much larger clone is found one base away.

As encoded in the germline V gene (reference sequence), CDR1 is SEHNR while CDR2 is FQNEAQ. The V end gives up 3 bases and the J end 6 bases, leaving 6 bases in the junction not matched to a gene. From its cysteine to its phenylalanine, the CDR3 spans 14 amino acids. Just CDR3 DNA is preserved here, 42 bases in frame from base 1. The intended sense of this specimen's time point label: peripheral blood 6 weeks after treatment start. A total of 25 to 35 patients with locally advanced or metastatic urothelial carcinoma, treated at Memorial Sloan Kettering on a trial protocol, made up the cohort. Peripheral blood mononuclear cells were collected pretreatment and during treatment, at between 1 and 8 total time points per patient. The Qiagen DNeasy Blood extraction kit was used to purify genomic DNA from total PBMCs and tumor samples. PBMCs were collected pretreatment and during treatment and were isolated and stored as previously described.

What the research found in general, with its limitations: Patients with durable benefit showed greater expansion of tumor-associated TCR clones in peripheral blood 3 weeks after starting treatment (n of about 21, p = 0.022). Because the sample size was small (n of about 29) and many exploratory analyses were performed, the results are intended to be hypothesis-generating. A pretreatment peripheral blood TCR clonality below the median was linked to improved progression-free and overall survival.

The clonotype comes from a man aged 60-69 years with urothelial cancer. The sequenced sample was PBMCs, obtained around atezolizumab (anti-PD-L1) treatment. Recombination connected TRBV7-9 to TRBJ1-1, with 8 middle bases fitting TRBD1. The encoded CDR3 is CASSFGQGASEAFF. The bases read TGTGCCAGCAGCTTTGGGCAGGGGGCATCTGAAGCTTTCTTT. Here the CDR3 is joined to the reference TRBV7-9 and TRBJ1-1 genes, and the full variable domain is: DTGVSQNPRHKITKRGQNVTFRCDPISEHNRLYWYRQTLGQGPEFLTYFQNEAQLEKSRLLSDRFSAERPKGSFSTLEIQRTEQGDSAMYLCASSFGQGASEAFFGQGTRLTVV.